A single T cell receptor (beta chain) is shown here with its context. The antigen remains undetermined. Per the germline V gene, CDR1 is WSHSY and CDR2 is SAAADI. The length of the CDR3 is 16 residues. V was trimmed by 4 bases and J by 4 bases, leaving 17 bases between them. 60 Vbeta and 13 Jbeta primers were used in PCR. TCRdb keeps only in-frame clones here, not all; method: immunoSEQ multiplex PCR. This sample carries about 180,000 clones, around 80% of them seen once, and the ten largest clones take 2% to 2.5%. This specimen comes from a study of cytomegalovirus exposure and HLA in healthy donors. Study results and caveats: Later analysis found that TCR beta chains associated with HLA were more clonally expanded than other, equally common chains.

The sequenced sample was PBMCs. The chain combines TRBV10-2 with TRBJ2-1; TRBD2 might be the D (8 bases). The sequence was collected from a woman in her twenties or thirties in good health and CMV-seropositive. CDR3 sequence reads: CASSVVGGGQYNEQFF. Here the CDR3 DNA reads TGCGCCAGCAGTGTTGTCGGGGGGGGACAGTACAATGAGCAGTTCTTC.